One and the same sample provided the 31 T cell receptor beta chains below, sequenced in a study of early T cells in non-severe SARS-CoV-2 infection. TCRdb ran MiXCR on the 5' RACE reads and lists one entry per CDR3 protein. The sample includes 30,000 to 40,000 distinct CDR3 sequences, around 4.1% of them seen just once. The specimen was whole blood. All receptors come from an adult who was a healthcare worker with PCR-confirmed SARS-CoV-2 infection or an uninfected control (not recorded which).

There are many counts of this clonotype. J is TRBJ2-3 and V is TRBV24-1, with TRBD1 as a possible D gene (6 bases). Germline V lookup: CDR1 KGHDR, CDR2 SFDVKD. Trimming shortened V by 0 bases and J by 0 bases, and 12 bases separated the two germline ends. CDR3 length equals 17 residues. The CDR3 bases are TGTGCCACCAGTGATTTGCCCCAGAGGGGGAGCACAGATACGCAGTATTTT. The encoded protein is CATSDLPQRGSTDTQYF.

This clonotype was seen at least ten times. The chain is built from TRBV28 and TRBJ2-5; D is unresolved. From germline, CDR1 is MDHEN and CDR2 SYDVKM. Trimming removed 5 bases from V and 4 bases from J, with 8 bases in between. The CDR3 is 12 residues long. CDR3 nucleotides: TGTGCCAGCAGTACACCGTCAGAGACCCAGTACTTC. Translated: CASSTPSETQYF. The full variable domain, completed using reference TRBV28 and TRBJ2-5, is DVKVTQSSRYLVKRTGEKVFLECVQDMDHENMFWYRQDPGLGLRLIYFSYDVKMKEKGDIPEGYSVSREKKERFSLILESASTNQTSMYLCASSTPSETQYFGPGTRLLVL.

This clonotype was counted only a few times. This chain joins TRBV19 and TRBJ2-1; D remains unclear. Germline V gives CDR1 LNHDA, CDR2 SQIVND (reference sequence). The V end was cut by 6 bases, the J end by 0 bases, with 9 bases between. CDR3 length: 14 residues. In nucleotides, the CDR3 is TGTGCCAGTAGCACGGGCAGCTCCTACAATGAGCAGTTCTTC. Translating gives CASSTGSSYNEQFF.

This clonotype was seen at least ten times. CDR3: CASSLWGTGPLEQYF. The CDR3 DNA reads TGTGCCAGCAGTTTATGGGGGACAGGCCCCTTGGAGCAGTACTTC. The J gene is TRBJ2-7, the V gene TRBV12-3 or TRBV12-4; 8 positions match TRBD1. CDR3 size: 15 residues. The junction had 10 bases not matched to a gene; V was cut back by 2 bases and J by 7 bases.

This clonotype showed up many times. The chain combines TRBV19 with TRBJ1-5; D ambiguous. Germline CDR1 LNHDA, CDR2 SQIVND (reference sequence). The V and J ends lost 4 bases and 4 bases respectively, with 14 bases between them. The CDR3 totals 15 residues. DNA of the CDR3: TGTGCCAGTAGTACCCCCGGACGTATTAATCAGCCCCAGCATTTT. Protein product: CASSTPGRINQPQHF.

In its sample, this clonotype was seen many times. V usage is TRBV10-3 and J usage is TRBJ2-2; D may be TRBD1 (5 bases). V lost 10 bases, J lost 0 bases, and 12 bases lay in between. Germline CDR1 reads ENHRY; CDR2 reads SYGVKD. The CDR3 has 14 residues. The CDR3: CATHDRANTGELFF. The CDR3 DNA sequence: TGTGCCACCCACGACAGAGCGAACACCGGGGAGCTGTTTTTT.

At least ten counts were recorded for this clonotype. The V call is TRBV5-1, the J call TRBJ2-3; D is perhaps TRBD2 (6 bases). V lost 4 bases, J lost 4 bases, and 10 bases lay in between. The CDR3 spans 13 residues. From germline, CDR1 is SGHRS and CDR2 YFSETQ. DNA of the CDR3: TGCGCCAGCAGCCGAACGGGGGCAGATACGCAGTATTTT. It codes for CASSRTGADTQYF.

This clonotype came up many times. This chain connects TRBV18 to TRBJ2-1; 9 bases are a match to TRBD2. The CDR3 has 16 residues. J lost 2 bases, V lost 3 bases, and 5 bases had no gene match. Germline V CDR1 and CDR2: KGHSH, LQKENI. The CDR3 coding sequence is TGTGCCAGCTCACCGCCTAGCGGGGCCACCTACAATGAGCAGTTCTTC. Protein sequence: CASSPPSGATYNEQFF.

This clonotype has a count of ten or more. The chain has TRBV11-2 and TRBJ1-1; no clear D. The CDR3 consists of 12 residues. Trimming removed 5 bases from V and 8 bases from J, with 12 bases in between. Germline V CDR1 and CDR2: SGHAT, FQNNGV. CDR3 coding DNA: TGTGCCAGCAGCAACCAGCTCCGAGAAGCTTTCTTT. Its translation is CASSNQLREAFF.

V is TRBV5-1 and J is TRBJ2-7; 7 bases agree with TRBD1. V gave up 5 bases and J gave up 2 bases; unmatched junction bases: 7. The CDR3 runs to 14 residues. Germline V gene lookup returns CDR1 SGHRS and CDR2 YFSETQ. The CDR3 spells CASRPAGTAYEQYF. In nucleotides, the CDR3 is TGCGCCAGCAGACCCGCCGGGACAGCCTACGAGCAGTACTTC.

This clonotype appeared many times. The rearrangement uses TRBV15 and TRBJ1-5; TRBD1 matches at 9 bases. The CDR3 has 16 amino acids. Germline values: CDR1 LNHNV, CDR2 YYDKDF (reference sequence). V lost 1 base, J lost 3 bases, and 4 bases stayed unmatched. The CDR3 is CATSRVGTGYNQPQHF. Written as DNA, the CDR3 is TGTGCCACCAGCAGAGTGGGGACAGGGTACAATCAGCCCCAGCATTTT.

This clonotype was counted ten times or more. The chain is built from TRBV20-1 and TRBJ2-7; the D gene is possibly TRBD2 (6 bases). CDR3 length: 12 amino acids. With 5 bases removed from V and 3 bases from J, the gap between germline ends came to 11 bases. Germline values: CDR1 DFQATT, CDR2 SNEGSKA (reference sequence). In DNA form, the CDR3 reads TGCAGTGCTTCGGCGGGGTTCTACGAGCAGTACTTC. This gives the protein CSASAGFYEQYF.

This clonotype came up many times. This chain uses TRBV29-1 with TRBJ1-1; TRBD1 agrees at 8 bases. The V and J ends lost 3 bases and 0 bases, in that order; junction bases with no gene match: 0. CDR1 is SQVTM, CDR2 ANQGSEA, per germline. CDR3 length equals 13 residues. This CDR3 reads CSVETGVNTEAFF. The DNA of the CDR3 is TGCAGCGTTGAGACAGGGGTGAACACTGAAGCTTTCTTT.

This clonotype was seen many times. The chain carries TRBV5-4 and TRBJ2-3, with 8 bases lining up with TRBD2. Germline V gene sequence: CDR1 SGHNT, CDR2 YYREEE (reference sequence). The CDR3 loop spans 14 amino acids. Germline trimming cut 1 base from V and 5 bases from J; bases unmatched to any gene: 3. CDR3 amino acids: CASSLMTSEDTQYF. The CDR3 region has the DNA TGTGCCAGCAGCTTGATGACTAGCGAAGATACGCAGTATTTT.

This clonotype was detected many times. The chain has TRBV28 and TRBJ1-1, with no clear D. The CDR3 length is 16 residues. V was clipped by 7 bases and J by 2 bases, with 20 bases between them. CDR1 is MDHEN and CDR2 is SYDVKM in the germline V gene. The CDR3 region has the DNA TGTGCCAGCAAGGGCAGGCAAACCTTTCCTAACACTGAAGCTTTCTTT. Translating it yields CASKGRQTFPNTEAFF.

At least ten counts were recorded for this clonotype. The chain recombines TRBV19 with TRBJ2-5; 7 nucleotides align to TRBD1. V trimming: 0 bases; J trimming: 4 bases; junction bases outside the gene matches: 5. The CDR3 is 15 amino acids. Germline loops: CDR1 LNHDA, CDR2 SQIVND (reference sequence). The CDR3 coding sequence is TGTGCCAGTAGTATAGATCCGGGACAGCTAGAGACCCAGTACTTC. Translating gives CASSIDPGQLETQYF.

This clonotype was recorded many times. This chain uses TRBV2 with TRBJ2-1; 10 positions agree with TRBD1. The CDR3 extends over 14 amino acids. Germline trimming cut 6 bases from V and 8 bases from J; bases unmatched to any gene: 7. The germline V gene has CDR1 SNHLY and CDR2 FYNNEI. CDR3 DNA: TGTGCCAGCAGGCCCGACAGGGGGCGAGATGAGCAGTTCTTC. Its translation: CASRPDRGRDEQFF.

As for this clonotype: This sequence may be a read error, since a much larger clone differs from it by one base. The CDR3 sequence: CASSQEGRGRFF. The DNA for the CDR3 is TGTGCCAGCAGCCAAGAGGGGCGAGGGCGGTTCTTC. The V gene is TRBV2, the J gene TRBJ2-1; tentatively, D is TRBD1 or TRBD2 (5 bases each). The CDR3 extends over 12 amino acids. V was trimmed by 6 bases and J by 15 bases, leaving 18 bases between them. The germline CDR1 and CDR2 sequences are SNHLY and FYNNEI.

This chain connects TRBV12-3 or TRBV12-4 to TRBJ2-3; maybe TRBD2 (6 bases). This CDR3 has 13 amino acids. Trimming took off 8 bases at V and 0 bases at J, with 9 bases between the two ends. The CDR3 protein is CASLALSTDTQYF. DNA for the CDR3: TGTGCCAGCCTAGCGTTAAGCACAGATACGCAGTATTTT.

A few counts support this clonotype. The J gene is TRBJ1-1, the V gene TRBV30, with D perhaps TRBD1 (5 bases). The CDR3 covers 14 residues. Trimming stripped 1 base from V and 0 bases from J, with 9 bases between. Per germline, CDR1 GTSNPN and CDR2 SVGIG (reference sequence). CDR3 region: CAWSAGTLNTEAFF. CDR3 coding DNA: TGTGCCTGGAGTGCGGGGACGCTGAACACTGAAGCTTTCTTT. Together with reference TRBV30 and TRBJ1-1, the CDR3 gives the full variable domain: SQTIHQWPATLVQPVGSPLSLECTVEGTSNPNLYWYRQAAGRGLQLLFYSVGIGQISSEVPQNLSASRPQDRQFILSSKKLLLSDSGFYLCAWSAGTLNTEAFFGQGTRLTVV.

In its sample, this clonotype was seen many times. This chain's CDR3 is CASSLPGQVLKETQYF. The CDR3 nucleotides are TGTGCCAGCAGCCTGCCGGGACAGGTCCTGAAAGAGACCCAGTACTTC. The chain uses TRBV7-9 and TRBJ2-5, with TRBD1 identical over 8 bases. Germline CDR1 SEHNR, CDR2 FQNEAQ (reference sequence). Trimming removed 5 bases from V and 3 bases from J; junction bases left unmatched: 11. The CDR3 length is 16 residues.

This clonotype appeared many times. V is TRBV4-3 and J is TRBJ1-1; D is unresolved. The CDR3 has 15 residues. The germline CDR1 and CDR2 sequences are LGHNA and YSLEER. Trimming stripped 1 base from V and 1 base from J, with 10 bases between. The CDR3 sequence: CASSQVTTGNTEAFF. CDR3 DNA sequence: TGCGCCAGCAGCCAAGTAACGACGGGGAACACTGAAGCTTTCTTT.

This clonotype has a count of ten or more. The chain couples TRBV7-8 to TRBJ1-5; TRBD1 is a possible D gene (5 bases). Germline values: CDR1 SGHVS, CDR2 FQNEAQ. The V end lost 1 base, the J end lost 0 bases, and 19 bases lay between the germline ends. The length of the CDR3 is 19 residues. The CDR3 DNA reads TGTGCCAGCAGCTTAGTAACCGCCGGGACCGGCTATAGCAATCAGCCCCAGCATTTT. This translates into CASSLVTAGTGYSNQPQHF.

There are many counts of this clonotype. This chain uses TRBV21-1 with TRBJ2-5; the table's D call, TRBD2, was not checked against the DNA. TRBV21-1 is recorded as a pseudogene. There are 13 residues in the CDR3. The CDR3 DNA reads as TGTGCCAGCAGCTGGAGGGTCCAAGAGACCCAGTACTTC. Translation gives CASSWRVQETQYF.

The table lists this clonotype with many counts. V and J are TRBV5-5 and TRBJ2-5; D assignment may be TRBD1 or TRBD2 (6 bases each). The CDR3 has 15 residues. Between the trimmed V and J ends, which lost 5 bases and 2 bases, there was a span of 16 bases. Germline loops: CDR1 SGHKS, CDR2 YYEKEE (reference sequence). The CDR3 coding sequence is TGTGCCAGCAGGCAGGGGCTCGCGGGACAAGAGACCCAGTACTTC. It translates to CASRQGLAGQETQYF. The full variable domain, rest sourced from reference TRBV5-5 and TRBJ2-5, is DAGVTQSPTHLIKTRGQQVTLRCSPISGHKSVSWYQQVLGQGPQFIFQYYEKEERGRGNFPDRFSARQFPNYSSELNVNALLLGDSALYLCASRQGLAGQETQYFGPGTRLLVL.

The J gene is TRBJ2-7, the V gene TRBV18, with D perhaps TRBD1 (5 bases). This CDR3 contains 14 residues. V lost 0 bases and J 1 base, leaving 7 bases between the germline ends. Germline V CDR1 and CDR2: KGHSH, LQKENI. The CDR3 is CASSPPGHSYEQYF. CDR3 nucleotide sequence: TGTGCCAGCTCACCACCCGGACATTCCTACGAGCAGTACTTC. The whole variable domain, filled in from reference TRBV18 and TRBJ2-7, reads NAGVMQNPRHLVRRRGQEARLRCSPMKGHSHVYWYRQLPEEGLKFMVYLQKENIIDESGMPKERFSAEFPKEGPSILRIQQVVRGDSAAYFCASSPPGHSYEQYFGPGTRLTVT.

This clonotype was seen a few times. V is TRBV2 and J is TRBJ2-5; D remains ambiguous. CDR1 SNHLY and CDR2 FYNNEI come from the germline V gene. The CDR3 contains 15 residues. V was shortened by 2 bases and J by 2 bases, with 12 bases between the two germline ends. The CDR3 is CASSEFHFAQETQYF. CDR3 coding DNA: TGTGCCAGCAGTGAATTTCACTTCGCTCAAGAGACCCAGTACTTC.

This clonotype turned up a few times. The genes are TRBV14 and TRBJ2-7, with 8 bases aligning to TRBD2. Germline loops: CDR1 SGHDN, CDR2 FVKESK. The CDR3 covers 13 residues. The V segment lost 4 bases and the J segment 9 bases; nucleotides outside the gene matches: 8. This CDR3 is CASSPLARGGQYF. The CDR3 bases are TGTGCCAGCAGCCCCTTAGCCCGGGGGGGGCAGTACTTC.

This clonotype came up many times. The CDR3, as DNA: TGTGCCAGCAGCTTAGGGGGTAGCGGCCAAGGAGAGACCCAGTACTTC. It encodes CASSLGGSGQGETQYF. The chain employs TRBV7-9 and TRBJ2-5, with D possibly matching TRBD2 (6 bases). Germline CDR1 reads SEHNR; CDR2 reads FQNEAQ (reference sequence). The CDR3 covers 16 residues. Trimming cost V 1 base and J 4 bases, with 16 bases left between them.

There are many counts of this clonotype. The gene calls are TRBV13 and TRBJ1-6, with D maybe TRBD1 (5 bases). The CDR3 loop spans 14 amino acids. Looked up from germline, CDR1 is PRHDT and CDR2 is FYEKMQ (reference sequence). With 2 bases removed from V and 7 bases from J, the gap between germline ends came to 9 bases. CDR3 nucleotides: TGTGCCAGCAGCTTACACGGGGGAAATTCACCCCTCCACTTT. Translated: CASSLHGGNSPLHF.

Comment on this clonotype: This may be a read error: a much more frequent sequence differs by one nucleotide. The V call is TRBV20-1, the J call TRBJ2-7; TRBD2 matches 7 bases. The V gene end was trimmed by 1 base and the J gene end by 6 bases; junction bases not matched to a gene: 9. CDR1 and CDR2 from the germline V gene are DFQATT and SNEGSKA (reference sequence). CDR3 length: 14 amino acids. The CDR3 DNA reads as TGCAGTGCTAGAGGCCCCCGACTAGCAGCCGAGCAGTACTTC. This sequence encodes CSARGPRLAAEQYF.